The subject of this entry is one TCR beta chain. Antigen unknown. V lost 1 base and J lost 1, with 8 bases in between. This CDR3 comprises 15 residues. Germline V lookup: CDR1 SGHRS, CDR2 YFSETQ. Primers for the PCR totalled 60 Vbeta and 13 Jbeta. Authors' data handling: An analysis performed later counted about 80 million unique TCR beta chains (around 11 million of them shared). Data came from immunoSEQ multiplex PCR; TCRdb stores just in-frame clones and leaves some out. That table is the source of V, J and clone size, and D and trimming were worked out from the DNA. Of about 130,000 clones in the sample, approximately 80% are singletons; the top ten hold approximately 2.4%. The data stem from a study of cytomegalovirus exposure and HLA in healthy donors. The overall study: An earlier analysis found around 100 million unique TCR beta sequences from 150 million to 200 million T cells. Study-level points and caveats: In most subjects, TCR beta sequences reportedly gave accurate predictions of HLA-A and HLA-B alleles. Common viral pathogens seemed, in a later analysis, to connect with several of the most significant clusters.

The source material was PBMCs. J is TRBJ2-2 and V is TRBV5-1; TRBD1 is a possible D gene (5 bases). The source is a man aged 45-65 years in good health and CMV-seronegative. The CDR3 loop reads CASSLRQGNTGELFF. The CDR3, as DNA: TGCGCCAGCAGCTTGCGCCAGGGGAACACCGGGGAGCTGTTTTTT.